Here is one TCR beta chain with its context. This sample stems from a study of OX40 agonist ivuxolimab in advanced cancers. V dropped 5 bases and J dropped 2 bases, with 15 bases sitting between them. The germline gives CDR1 LNHDA, CDR2 SQIVND (reference sequence). CDR3 size: 15 residues. Method: immunoSEQ multiplex PCR; TCRdb's copy keeps in-frame clones and lacks some. The profile shows tens of thousands of clones, 82% of them singletons. Sample: CD4+ or CD8+ T cells sorted from blood, taken in a trial of the OX40 agonist ivuxolimab. The gene calls are TRBV19 and TRBJ1-1; D uncertain. This TCR derives from an adult with an advanced solid tumor such as melanoma, head and neck, liver or kidney cancer. In DNA form, the CDR3 reads TGTGCCAGTAGTCCGATGACGACTTCTAACACTGAAGCTTTCTTT. Protein product: CASSPMTTSNTEAFF.